This entry features one TCR beta chain sequence. The antigen remains undetermined. Measured with immunoSEQ multiplex PCR; TCRdb has only the in-frame clones, and not every one. The sample has 200,000 to 250,000 clones, around 94% seen once. V trimming: 3 bases; J trimming: 7 bases; junction bases outside the gene matches: 16. This CDR3 has 18 residues. Germline V lookup: CDR1 KGHSH, CDR2 LQKENI. The sample originates from a study of T cell responses to AZD1222 COVID-19 vaccine. Overall study results and limits: The study found Spike-specific TCR breadth and depth rose after two AZD1222 doses. Close to half of all spike-specific TCRs reportedly target regions of the variants that are unmutated. Clonal diversity may have been underestimated, and the donors were mostly white British, with more females than males.

This chain joins TRBV18 and TRBJ1-5; 9 bases fit TRBD1. The clonotype comes from an adult who received the MenACWY meningococcal vaccine as a control. Sequencing used peripheral blood, obtained 28 days after the second dose of the MenACWY control vaccine. The DNA for the CDR3 is TGTGCCAGCTCACCTACGGCCGGGACAGGGAGAGAAGGCCAGCCCCAGCATTTT. It specifies CASSPTAGTGREGQPQHF.